A selection of T cell receptor beta chains follows, all from one sample in a study of blood T cell repertoires in COVID-19. Clones were sequenced by immunoSEQ multiplex PCR, and TCRdb holds only the in-frame ones, with some missing. The sample carries tens of thousands of clones, 82% recorded once. The source material was peripheral blood. The source of these receptors is a woman between 55 and 75 years old with acute or convalescent COVID-19. CDR3s include the opening cysteine and the closing phenylalanine or tryptophan. Each record gives: V gene, J gene, D gene, clone size, CDR3 DNA, CDR3 protein. A D gene is named only where the DNA matches it firmly. For some rows the clone size is stated as once, few or many, or as a class when expanded; others skip it.

v_gene: TRBV2
j_gene: TRBJ2-5
d_gene: .
abundance: once
CDR3nt: TGTGCCAGCAGCCCCGTCCGAACTAGTTCCCAAGAGACCCAGTACTTC
CDR3aa: CASSPVRTSSQETQYF

v_gene: TRBV19
j_gene: TRBJ2-1
d_gene: .
abundance: .
CDR3nt: TGTGCCAGTAGGGGGGCGGGAGTCGACAATGAGCAGTTCTTC
CDR3aa: CASRGAGVDNEQFF

v_gene: TRBV5-8
j_gene: TRBJ1-5
d_gene: .
abundance: few
CDR3nt: TGTGCCAGCAGCTTTGAGGTGGGGCCGGGCAATCAGCCCCAGCATTTT
CDR3aa: CASSFEVGPGNQPQHF

v_gene: TRBV2
j_gene: TRBJ2-2
d_gene: TRBD2
abundance: .
CDR3nt: TGTGCCAGCAGCGGGACTAGCGGCAACACCGGGGAGCTGTTTTTT
CDR3aa: CASSGTSGNTGELFF

v_gene: TRBV6-5
j_gene: TRBJ2-1
d_gene: .
abundance: few
CDR3nt: TGTGCCAGCAGTTGGCGGGGGCCGTACAATGAGCAGTTCTTC
CDR3aa: CASSWRGPYNEQFF

v_gene: TRBV7-9
j_gene: TRBJ1-1
d_gene: .
abundance: .
CDR3nt: TGTGCCAGCAGCTTTTCGGAGATCACTGAAGCTTTCTTT
CDR3aa: CASSFSEITEAFF

v_gene: TRBV30
j_gene: TRBJ1-2
d_gene: TRBD1
abundance: .
CDR3nt: TGTGCCTGGAGGTCAACCGGGACAGGGCGCGGCTACACCTTC
CDR3aa: CAWRSTGTGRGYTF

v_gene: TRBV29-1
j_gene: TRBJ1-2
d_gene: TRBD1
abundance: .
CDR3nt: TGCAGCGTTGAGTCGACAGGGGCCACTCGGGACTATGGCTACACCTTC
CDR3aa: CSVESTGATRDYGYTF

v_gene: TRBV9
j_gene: TRBJ1-1
d_gene: .
abundance: .
CDR3nt: TGTGCCAGCAGCATCACAGAGAACACTGAAGCTTTCTTT
CDR3aa: CASSITENTEAFF

v_gene: TRBV30
j_gene: TRBJ1-4
d_gene: TRBD1
abundance: .
CDR3nt: TGTGCCTGGAGGGGACAGGGGACCCGGAATGAAAAACTGTTTTTT
CDR3aa: CAWRGQGTRNEKLFF

v_gene: TRBV5-1
j_gene: TRBJ2-1
d_gene: TRBD2
abundance: .
CDR3nt: TGCGCCAGCAGCTTTTCGGTAGCGGGGGGTTGGAATGAGCAGTTCTTC
CDR3aa: CASSFSVAGGWNEQFF